This TCR beta chain comes out of a study of T cell repertoires in cytomegalovirus infection. TCRdb reanalysed the reads using MiXCR and keeps one entry per CDR3 protein. The sample carries under 95,000 distinct CDR3 sequences, about half recorded once. Remarks on this clonotype: The antigen remains undetermined.

The CDR3 loop spans 16 amino acids. Deletions cut 1 base from V and 8 bases from J, with 18 bases between. CDR1 and CDR2 from the germline V gene are MNHNS and SASEGT. Source: CD8+ T cells from cultured PBMCs, taken from culture after CMV antigen stimulation. The chain is built from TRBV6-1 and TRBJ2-4; maybe TRBD2 (5 bases). The origin of this receptor is a human donor in good health (CMV status not recorded). Some clones in this sample may be carry-over from other donors' samples. CDR3 in amino acids: CASSEGDEGVGDIQYF. The CDR3 bases are TGTGCCAGCAGTGAAGGTGATGAGGGTGTAGGTGACATTCAGTACTTC.